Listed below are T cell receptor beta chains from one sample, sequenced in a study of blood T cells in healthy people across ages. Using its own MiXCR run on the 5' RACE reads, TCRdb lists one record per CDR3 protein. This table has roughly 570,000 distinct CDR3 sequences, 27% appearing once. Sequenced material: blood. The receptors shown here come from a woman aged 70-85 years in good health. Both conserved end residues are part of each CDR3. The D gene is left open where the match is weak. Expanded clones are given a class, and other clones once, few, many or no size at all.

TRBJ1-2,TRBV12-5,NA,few,CASAQGNGYTF,TGTGCTAGTGCCCAGGGAAATGGCTACACCTTC
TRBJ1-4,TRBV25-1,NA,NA,CASSAARGANEKLFF,TGTGCCAGCAGTGCCGCGAGGGGAGCTAATGAAAAACTGTTTTTT
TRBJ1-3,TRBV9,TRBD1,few,CASSRTGVFSGNTIYF,TGTGCCAGCAGCCGGACAGGGGTTTTCTCTGGAAACACCATATATTTT
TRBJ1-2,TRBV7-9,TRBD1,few,CASSARDRGHYGYTF,TGTGCCAGCAGCGCCCGAGACAGGGGGCATTATGGCTACACCTTC
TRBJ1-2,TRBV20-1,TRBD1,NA,CSASGTVGYGYTF,TGCAGTGCTAGCGGGACAGTAGGCTATGGCTACACCTTC
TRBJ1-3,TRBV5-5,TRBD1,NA,CASSARDSSGNTIYF,TGTGCCAGCAGCGCCCGGGACAGCTCTGGAAACACCATATATTTT
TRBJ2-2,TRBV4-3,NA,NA,CASSQTPGLNTGELFF,TGCGCCAGCAGCCAAACTCCCGGACTGAACACCGGGGAGCTGTTTTTT
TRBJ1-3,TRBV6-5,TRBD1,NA,CASRSDRGENTIYF,TGTGCCAGCAGATCGGACAGGGGGGAAAACACCATATATTTT
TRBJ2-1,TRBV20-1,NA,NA,CSAPRGLGSNEQFF,TGCAGTGCTCCGCGGGGGCTCGGTAGCAATGAGCAGTTCTTC
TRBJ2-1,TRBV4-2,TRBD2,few,CASSPHAGTSGGTEQFF,TGTGCCAGCAGCCCCCACGCCGGGACTAGCGGGGGGACTGAGCAGTTCTTC
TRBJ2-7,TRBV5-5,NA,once,CASSPIPTYEQYF,TGTGCCAGCAGCCCGATCCCAACCTACGAGCAGTACTTC
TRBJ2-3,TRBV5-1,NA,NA,CASSSPDGDPSTDTQYF,TGCGCCAGCAGCTCACCGGACGGAGACCCTAGCACAGATACGCAGTACTTT
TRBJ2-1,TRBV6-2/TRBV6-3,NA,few,CASTLGGAGNEQFF,TGTGCCAGCACCCTTGGGGGGGCTGGCAATGAGCAGTTCTTC
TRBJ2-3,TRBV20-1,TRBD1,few,CSVLQGSTDTQYF,TGCAGCGTTCTACAGGGGAGCACAGATACGCAGTATTTT
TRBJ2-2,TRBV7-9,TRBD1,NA,CASSPWTGSGELFF,TGTGCCAGCAGCCCCTGGACAGGGTCCGGGGAGCTGTTTTTT
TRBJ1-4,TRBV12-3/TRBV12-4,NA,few,CASSPRATEGKLFF,TGTGCCAGCAGCCCCCGGGCGACGGAGGGAAAACTGTTTTTT
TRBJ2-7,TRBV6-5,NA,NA,CASRLHGRRGAEQYF,TGTGCCAGCAGGTTACACGGAAGGAGGGGGGCCGAGCAGTACTTC
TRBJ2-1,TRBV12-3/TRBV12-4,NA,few,CASSLSMTSNEQFF,TGTGCCAGCAGTTTAAGTATGACTTCTAATGAGCAGTTCTTC
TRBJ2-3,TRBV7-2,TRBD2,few,CASSLVSARGAGDTQYF,TGTGCCAGCAGCTTAGTATCGGCGCGGGGGGCGGGAGATACGCAGTATTTT
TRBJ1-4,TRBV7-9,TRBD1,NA,CASSFPGTGDEKLFF,TGTGCCAGCAGCTTCCCCGGGACAGGGGATGAAAAACTGTTTTTT
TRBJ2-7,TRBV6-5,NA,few,CASSLGAGGSEQYF,TGTGCCAGCAGCCTCGGAGCAGGGGGGAGCGAGCAGTACTTC
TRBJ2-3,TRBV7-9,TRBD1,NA,CASSLERDRPRWQYF,TGTGCCAGCAGCTTAGAACGGGACAGGCCTAGGTGGCAGTATTTT
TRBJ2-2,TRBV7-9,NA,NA,CASSFGQTTTGELFF,TGTGCCAGCAGCTTTGGGCAGACTACAACCGGGGAGCTGTTTTTT
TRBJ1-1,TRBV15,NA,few,CATSSPRVSQAFF,TGTGCCACCAGCAGCCCCAGAGTCTCGCAAGCTTTCTTT
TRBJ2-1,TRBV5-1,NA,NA,CASSLGIYEQFF,TGCGCCAGCAGCCTGGGGATCTATGAGCAGTTCTTC
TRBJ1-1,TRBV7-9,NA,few,CASSLVEGAEAFF,TGTGCCAGCAGCCTTGTAGAGGGCGCTGAAGCTTTCTTT
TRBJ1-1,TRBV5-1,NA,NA,CASGEGTEAFF,TGCGCCAGCGGGGAAGGCACTGAAGCTTTCTTT
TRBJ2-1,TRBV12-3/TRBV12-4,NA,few,CASSLGGADPPYNEQFF,TGTGCCAGCAGTTTGGGTGGGGCGGACCCGCCCTACAATGAGCAGTTCTTC
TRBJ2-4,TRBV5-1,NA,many,CASSLTGGAGNIQYF,TGCGCCAGCAGCTTGACTGGGGGGGCAGGAAACATTCAGTACTTC
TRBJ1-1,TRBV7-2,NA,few,CASSLDRVNTEAFF,TGTGCCAGCAGCTTAGACAGGGTGAACACTGAAGCTTTCTTT
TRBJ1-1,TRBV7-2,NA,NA,CASSWSNTEAFF,TGTGCCAGCAGCTGGAGTAACACTGAAGCTTTCTTT
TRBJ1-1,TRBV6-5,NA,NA,CASSYGRVAEAFF,TGTGCCAGCAGTTACGGGAGGGTGGCTGAAGCTTTCTTT
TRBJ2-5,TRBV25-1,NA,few,CASPNRELTKGCKRTQYF,TGTGCCAGCCCAAACAGGGAGCTAACGAAAGGGTGTAAAAGGACCCAGTACTTC
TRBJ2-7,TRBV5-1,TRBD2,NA,CASSLVQGGTYEQYF,TGCGCCAGCAGCTTGGTGCAGGGAGGGACCTACGAGCAGTACTTC
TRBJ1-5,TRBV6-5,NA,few,CASTPTKGGTQPQHF,TGTGCCAGCACCCCGACGAAGGGTGGGACTCAGCCCCAGCATTTT
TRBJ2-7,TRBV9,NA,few,CASSANRDTNSYEQYF,TGTGCCAGCAGCGCCAACCGGGACACAAACTCCTACGAGCAGTACTTC
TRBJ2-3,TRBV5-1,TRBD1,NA,CASSPDRGGSDTQYF,TGCGCCAGCAGCCCGGACAGGGGTGGGTCAGATACGCAGTATTTT
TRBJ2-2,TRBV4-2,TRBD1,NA,CASSQDLPGQGYTGELFF,TGTGCCAGCAGCCAAGACCTCCCGGGACAGGGGTACACCGGGGAGCTGTTTTTT
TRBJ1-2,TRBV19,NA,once,CASSRTRGQGGYTF,TGTGCCAGTAGTAGGACCCGGGGACAAGGTGGCTACACCTTC
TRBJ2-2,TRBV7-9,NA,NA,CASSSSWGAGELFF,TGTGCCAGCAGCTCATCCTGGGGGGCCGGGGAGCTGTTTTTT
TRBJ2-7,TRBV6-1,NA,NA,CVSGRGGSYEQYF,TGTGTCAGCGGTAGAGGGGGCTCCTACGAGCAGTACTTC
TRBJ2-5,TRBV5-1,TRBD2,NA,CASSFLGLAGETQYF,TGCGCCAGCAGCTTCCTTGGACTAGCGGGAGAGACCCAGTACTTC
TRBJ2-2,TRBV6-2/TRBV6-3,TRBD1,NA,CASRPLGQGASTGELFF,TGTGCCAGCAGACCACTCGGACAGGGGGCGAGCACCGGGGAGCTGTTTTTT
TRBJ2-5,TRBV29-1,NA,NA,CSVEEFGGREETQYF,TGCAGCGTTGAAGAATTTGGGGGCAGAGAAGAGACCCAGTACTTC
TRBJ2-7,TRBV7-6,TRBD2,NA,CASSLERGGDEQYF,TGTGCCAGCAGCTTAGAGCGGGGGGGAGACGAGCAGTACTTC
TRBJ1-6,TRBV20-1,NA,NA,CSARGGFSNSPLHF,TGCAGTGCTAGAGGGGGTTTTAGTAATTCACCCCTCCACTTT
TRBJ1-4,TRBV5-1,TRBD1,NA,CASSQGTGTLENGKLFF,TGCGCCAGCAGCCAGGGGACAGGAACCCTTGAAAATGGAAAACTGTTTTTT
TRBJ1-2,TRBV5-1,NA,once,CASSQSEAYGYTF,TGCGCCAGCAGCCAAAGTGAGGCCTATGGCTACACCTTC
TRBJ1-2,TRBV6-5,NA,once,CASRLSPGANYGYTF,TGTGCCAGCCGCTTGTCTCCAGGGGCTAACTATGGCTACACCTTC
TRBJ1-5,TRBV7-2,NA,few,CASHMGGDQPQHF,TGTGCCAGCCACATGGGGGGAGATCAGCCCCAGCATTTT
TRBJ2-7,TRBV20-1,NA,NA,CSARNSYEQYF,TGCAGTGCTAGAAACAGCTACGAGCAGTACTTC
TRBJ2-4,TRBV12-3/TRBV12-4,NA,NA,CASSSPGGRGAKNIQYF,TGTGCCAGCAGTTCCCCCGGGGGGCGGGGGGCCAAAAACATTCAGTACTTC